A single sample gave rise to the 25 T cell receptor beta chains below, sequenced in a study of PD-1 blockade in mismatch repair-deficient tumors. Assay: immunoSEQ multiplex PCR; the TCRdb copy retains only in-frame clones and omits some. The sample consists of 50,000 to 75,000 clones, 88% of them appearing once. Here the sequenced sample was peripheral blood, taken 52 weeks after starting pembrolizumab. These receptors all stem from an adult with mismatch repair-deficient cancer.

J is TRBJ2-5 and V is TRBV11-3, with TRBD1 identical over 8 bases. This CDR3 contains 17 residues. Germline V gene data show CDR1 as SGHNT and CDR2 as YENEEA. V shed 0 bases and J 5 bases; nucleotides not matched to a gene: 11. CDR3 sequence reads: CASSLDLLDRVGETQYF. In DNA form, the CDR3 reads TGTGCCAGCAGCTTAGATCTTTTGGACAGGGTTGGGGAGACCCAGTACTTC.

The gene calls are TRBV14 and TRBJ2-5; D is perhaps TRBD1 (5 bases). Per the germline V gene, CDR1 is SGHDN and CDR2 is FVKESK. With 4 bases removed from V and 3 bases from J, the gap between germline ends came to 9 bases. The CDR3 totals 13 residues. The CDR3, as DNA: TGTGCCAGCAGCCGGGGCCGAAAAGAGACCCAGTACTTC. Its protein is CASSRGRKETQYF.

The gene calls are TRBV7-6 and TRBJ2-1; TRBD1 agrees at 8 bases. The CDR3 is 18 residues long. V lost 5 bases to trimming and J lost 7 bases; unmatched junction nucleotides: 19. Germline CDR1 SGHVS, CDR2 FNYEAQ. In nucleotides, the CDR3 is TGTGCCAGCAGCCCTGTTTTTACGGCGTCGGACAGGGAGAATGAGCAGTTCTTC. This codes for CASSPVFTASDRENEQFF. The full variable domain, with the rest looked up from reference TRBV7-6 and TRBJ2-1, is GAGVSQSPRYKVTKRGQDVALRCDPISGHVSLYWYRQALGQGPEFLTYFNYEAQQDKSGLPNDRFSAERPEGSISTLTIQRTEQRDSAMYRCASSPVFTASDRENEQFFGPGTRLTVL.

The chain employs TRBV14 and TRBJ1-2; TRBD1 matches 10 bases. After removal of 4 bases from V and 5 bases from J, the junction contained 4 bases not matched to a gene. Germline lookup yields CDR1 SGHDN and CDR2 FVKESK. The CDR3 consists of 14 residues. The DNA for the CDR3 is TGTGCCAGCAGCCTAGGACAGGGGGTATATGGCTACACCTTC. This encodes CASSLGQGVYGYTF.

This chain uses TRBV19 with TRBJ2-2; no definite D call. Germline values: CDR1 LNHDA, CDR2 SQIVND (reference sequence). The ends were cut back, 8 bases at V and 1 base at J, with 8 bases in the middle. This CDR3 is built from 13 residues. CDR3 sequence reads: CASLVQNTGELFF. CDR3 DNA sequence: TGTGCCAGTTTAGTCCAGAACACCGGGGAGCTGTTTTTT.

The chain has TRBV4-3 and TRBJ1-1; TRBD1 matches at 11 bases. Germline V gene lookup returns CDR1 LGHNA and CDR2 YSLEER. CDR3 length: 16 residues. With 2 bases clipped from V and 5 bases from J, the junction kept 7 bases outside the gene matches. CDR3 in amino acids: CASSQTSGQGGTEAFF. The CDR3, as DNA: TGCGCCAGCAGCCAAACCTCGGGACAGGGGGGAACTGAAGCTTTCTTT.

The gene calls are TRBV30 and TRBJ2-7; 8 nucleotides align to TRBD1. The V gene's germline CDR1 is GTSNPN and CDR2 SVGIG (reference sequence). V lost 5 bases and J lost 6; bases outside the gene matches: 12. The CDR3 consists of 14 residues. DNA of the CDR3: TGTGCCTGGGTGTCCGGGACAGGATTGACCGAGCAGTACTTC. Encoded protein: CAWVSGTGLTEQYF.

The chain employs TRBV4-1 and TRBJ1-2, with D possibly TRBD1 on 5 matching bases. The CDR3 covers 17 residues. Trimming removed 0 bases at V and 2 bases at J, with 16 bases between. Looked up from germline, CDR1 is MGHRA and CDR2 is YSYEKL. CDR3 in DNA: TGCGCCAGCAGCCAAGAGGTAGGAACAGGACTAAACTATGGCTACACCTTC. Encoded protein: CASSQEVGTGLNYGYTF.

The rearrangement uses TRBV6-9 and TRBJ1-2, with TRBD1 matching 8 bases. V was clipped by 4 bases and J by 1 base; unmatched bases: 5. This CDR3 comprises 15 residues. Germline loops: CDR1 MNHGY, CDR2 SVAAGI. CDR3: CASSSAGQGNYGYTF. CDR3 DNA: TGTGCCAGCAGTTCCGCTGGACAGGGTAACTATGGCTACACCTTC.

By sample fraction, this clone is medium-sized. This sequence joins TRBV25-1 and TRBJ1-2; D is unclear. The V end was cut by 9 bases, the J end by 4 bases, with 12 bases between. Germline V gene lookup returns CDR1 MGHDK and CDR2 SYGVNS. CDR3 length: 12 residues. CDR3 amino acids: CASEDLSYGYTF. CDR3 DNA sequence: TGTGCCAGTGAGGATCTTTCCTATGGCTACACCTTC.

This chain connects TRBV19 to TRBJ1-1; D is unclear. V was trimmed by 5 bases and J by 1 base, leaving 23 bases between them. Per germline, CDR1 LNHDA and CDR2 SQIVND (reference sequence). CDR3 length equals 18 residues. Here the CDR3 reads CASSRFAYEGMGNTEAFF. In DNA form, the CDR3 reads TGTGCCAGTAGTCGCTTTGCCTATGAAGGGATGGGGAACACTGAAGCTTTCTTT.

The rearrangement uses TRBV5-4 and TRBJ2-7; D perhaps matches TRBD1 (5 bases). The CDR3 runs 16 residues. CDR1 and CDR2 (germline): SGHNT, YYREEE (reference sequence). The germline V and J ends were trimmed by 0 bases and 5 bases, with 18 bases remaining between them. The CDR3: CASSLGLTQGPHEQYF. As DNA, the CDR3 is TGTGCCAGCAGCTTGGGTTTGACCCAGGGCCCCCACGAGCAGTACTTC.

V usage is TRBV4-1 and J usage is TRBJ1-1; no reliable D call. There are 15 residues in the CDR3. Trimming cost V 1 base and J 3 bases, with 12 bases left between them. CDR1 MGHRA and CDR2 YSYEKL come from the germline V gene. The CDR3 reads CASSQAAGRYTEAFF. The CDR3 coding sequence is TGCGCCAGCAGCCAAGCAGCGGGAAGGTACACTGAAGCTTTCTTT.

V gene TRBV9 combines with J gene TRBJ2-1; a weak D match, TRBD1 (5 bases). V lost 0 bases, J lost 6 bases, and 13 bases lay in between. This CDR3 region has 15 residues. Germline V lookup: CDR1 SGDLS, CDR2 YYNGEE. CDR3 sequence: CASSVATAQGNEQFF. CDR3 DNA sequence: TGTGCCAGCAGCGTAGCTACGGCGCAGGGCAATGAGCAGTTCTTC.

The chain employs TRBV6-1 and TRBJ2-1; D is undetermined. The germline V and J ends were trimmed by 1 base and 2 bases, with 6 bases remaining between them. Germline V lookup: CDR1 MNHNS, CDR2 SASEGT. The length of the CDR3 is 14 residues. CDR3 in amino acids: CASSEVAAYNEQFF. CDR3 nucleotide sequence: TGTGCCAGCAGTGAAGTCGCAGCCTACAATGAGCAGTTCTTC.

The CDR3: CASSLGLGGGRADTQYF. The CDR3 DNA reads TGTGCCAGCAGCTTAGGTCTCGGCGGGGGGCGGGCAGATACGCAGTATTTT. The chain combines TRBV11-3 with TRBJ2-3, with TRBD2 matching 8 bases. The germline V gene encodes CDR1 SGHNT and CDR2 YENEEA. The junction had 10 bases not matched to a gene; V was cut back by 1 base and J by 4 bases. The CDR3 extends over 17 amino acids.

The rearrangement links TRBV29-1 to TRBJ2-3, with D maybe TRBD2 (6 bases). From germline, CDR1 is SQVTM and CDR2 ANQGSEA. The CDR3 contains 14 residues. The V gene lost 6 bases and the J gene lost 0 bases, with 13 bases spanning the gap. CDR3 loop: CSVPGLSSTDTQYF. The DNA of the CDR3 is TGCAGCGTCCCAGGACTATCCAGCACAGATACGCAGTATTTT.

This chain connects TRBV13 to TRBJ1-4; 8 positions match TRBD1. The V gene end was trimmed by 2 bases and the J gene end by 4 bases; junction bases not matched to a gene: 6. Germline CDR1 is PRHDT and CDR2 is FYEKMQ (reference sequence). This CDR3 region has 16 residues. The CDR3 loop is CASSLYRGRVNEKLFF. The CDR3 DNA reads as TGTGCCAGCAGCTTATACAGGGGGAGAGTTAATGAAAAACTGTTTTTT. Full variable domain (rest looked up from reference TRBV13 and TRBJ1-4): AAGVIQSPRHLIKEKRETATLKCYPIPRHDTVYWYQQGPGQDPQFLISFYEKMQSDKGSIPDRFSAQQFSDYHSELNMSSLELGDSALYFCASSLYRGRVNEKLFFGSGTQLSVL.

The chain is built from TRBV7-9 and TRBJ2-1; 11 nucleotides match TRBD2. V shed 5 bases and J 0 bases; nucleotides not matched to a gene: 3. The CDR3 length is 16 residues. CDR1 is SEHNR and CDR2 is FQNEAQ in the germline V gene (reference sequence). The CDR3 DNA reads as TGTGCCAGCAGCAGTACTAGCGGGAGCTCCTACAATGAGCAGTTCTTC. Translated, it gives CASSSTSGSSYNEQFF.

This rearrangement joins TRBV6-5 to TRBJ1-1; D is perhaps TRBD1 (5 bases). Between the trimmed V and J ends, which lost 2 bases and 5 bases, there was a span of 12 bases. Germline V gene data show CDR1 as MNHEY and CDR2 as SVGAGI. The length of the CDR3 is 14 residues. The CDR3 nucleotides are TGTGCCAGCAGTTACGGGGGGTCTTGGACTGAAGCTTTCTTT. Protein sequence: CASSYGGSWTEAFF.

The CDR3 sequence: CASSLLDRPYEQYF. CDR3 nucleotide sequence: TGTGCCAGCAGCTTGTTGGACAGGCCCTACGAGCAGTACTTC. This chain links TRBV5-6 with TRBJ2-7, with TRBD1 matching 7 bases. The CDR3 has 14 amino acids. V dropped 1 base and J dropped 2; count of bases not matched to a gene: 3. In germline, CDR1 is SGHDT, CDR2 YYEEEE.

V and J are TRBV5-4 and TRBJ2-3, with D possibly matching TRBD1 (5 bases). CDR3 length: 16 amino acids. V was pared by 3 bases and J by 2 bases, with 16 bases between. In germline, CDR1 is SGHNT, CDR2 YYREEE (reference sequence). CDR3 bases: TGTGCCAGCAGCTCGACACGACAGAGTCCCACAGATACGCAGTATTTT. Amino acids: CASSSTRQSPTDTQYF.

This chain uses TRBV27 with TRBJ1-2, with 7 bases lining up with TRBD1. Germline-derived CDR1 and CDR2 are MNHEY and SMNVEV (reference sequence). This CDR3 is 13 amino acids long. J lost 8 bases, V lost 5 bases, and 8 bases had no gene match. Here the CDR3 reads CASSETGAQGYTF. The CDR3 DNA is TGTGCCAGCAGTGAAACAGGGGCCCAGGGCTACACCTTC.

The chain employs TRBV19 and TRBJ1-4, with a weak D call TRBD1 (5 bases). Germline loops: CDR1 LNHDA, CDR2 SQIVND (reference sequence). CDR3 length equals 15 residues. The V and J ends lost 7 bases and 0 bases respectively, with 12 bases between them. The CDR3: CASKLSGATNEKLFF. Here the CDR3 DNA reads TGTGCCAGTAAACTTTCGGGGGCAACTAATGAAAAACTGTTTTTT.

The chain has TRBV5-4 and TRBJ2-1, with TRBD2 identical over 10 bases. Germline trimming cut 4 bases from V and 3 bases from J; bases unmatched to any gene: 4. Germline V gives CDR1 SGHNT, CDR2 YYREEE (reference sequence). The CDR3 runs to 15 residues. The CDR3 here is CASSLGLADYNEQFF. In nucleotides, the CDR3 is TGTGCCAGCAGCCTTGGACTAGCGGACTACAATGAGCAGTTCTTC. Drawing the rest from reference TRBV5-4 and TRBJ2-1, the complete variable domain is ETGVTQSPTHLIKTRGQQVTLRCSSQSGHNTVSWYQQALGQGPQFIFQYYREEENGRGNFPPRFSGLQFPNYSSELNVNALELDDSALYLCASSLGLADYNEQFFGPGTRLTVL.